This T cell receptor beta chain was identified during a study of cytomegalovirus exposure and HLA in healthy donors. For the study at large: An earlier analysis found roughly 110 million unique TCR beta sequences from roughly 170 million T cells. Overall study results and limits: Sequence variants that were highly shared formed a cluster that was likely a sequencing artifact.

Researchers ran the PCR with 60 Vbeta and 13 Jbeta primers. This table comes from immunoSEQ multiplex PCR, and its TCRdb copy is limited to in-frame clones, with some not included. The sample has some 110,000 clones; about 79% are singletons. About this clone itself: Its cognate antigen is unknown.

CDR1 is SGDLS and CDR2 is YYNGEE in the germline V gene. J lost 7 bases, V lost 4 bases, and 8 bases had no gene match. There are 14 residues in the CDR3. The sequenced material came from PBMCs. The origin of this receptor is a man younger than 45 in good health and CMV-seropositive. V usage is TRBV9 and J usage is TRBJ1-5; 7 positions match TRBD1. CDR3 DNA: TGTGCCAGCAGCCCGCAAAGGGGGCAACAGCCCCAGCATTTT. Amino acids: CASSPQRGQQPQHF.